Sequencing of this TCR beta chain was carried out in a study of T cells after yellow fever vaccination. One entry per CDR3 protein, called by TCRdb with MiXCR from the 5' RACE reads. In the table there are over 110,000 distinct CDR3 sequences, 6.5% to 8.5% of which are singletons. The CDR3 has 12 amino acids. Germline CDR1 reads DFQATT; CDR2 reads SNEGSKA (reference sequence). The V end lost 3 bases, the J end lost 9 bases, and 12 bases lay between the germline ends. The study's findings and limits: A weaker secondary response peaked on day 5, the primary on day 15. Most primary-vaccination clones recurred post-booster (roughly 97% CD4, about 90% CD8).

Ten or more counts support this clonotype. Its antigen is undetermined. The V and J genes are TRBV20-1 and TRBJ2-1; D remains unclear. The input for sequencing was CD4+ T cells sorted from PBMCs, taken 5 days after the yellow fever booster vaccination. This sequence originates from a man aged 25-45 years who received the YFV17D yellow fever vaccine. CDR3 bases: TGCAGTGCTAGTATGGCAGCCGCTGAGCAGTTCTTC. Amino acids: CSASMAAAEQFF.